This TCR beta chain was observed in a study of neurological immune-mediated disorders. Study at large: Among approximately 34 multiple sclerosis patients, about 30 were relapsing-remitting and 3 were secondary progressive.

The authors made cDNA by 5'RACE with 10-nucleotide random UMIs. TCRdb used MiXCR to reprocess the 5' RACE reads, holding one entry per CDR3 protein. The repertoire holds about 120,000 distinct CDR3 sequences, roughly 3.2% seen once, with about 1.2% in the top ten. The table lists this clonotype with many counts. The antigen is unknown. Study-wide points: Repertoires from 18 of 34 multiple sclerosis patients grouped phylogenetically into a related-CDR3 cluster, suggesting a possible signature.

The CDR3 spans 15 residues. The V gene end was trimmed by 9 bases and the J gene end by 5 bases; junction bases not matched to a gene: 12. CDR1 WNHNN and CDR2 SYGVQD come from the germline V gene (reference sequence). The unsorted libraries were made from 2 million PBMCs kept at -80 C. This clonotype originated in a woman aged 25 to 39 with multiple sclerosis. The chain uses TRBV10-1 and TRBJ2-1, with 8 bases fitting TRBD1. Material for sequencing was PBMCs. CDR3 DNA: TGCGCCAGTCCCAGGGGGCCGTCTAGGCACAATGAGCAGTTCTTC. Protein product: CASPRGPSRHNEQFF.